Below, one TCR beta chain is given with its context. What it binds is not known. The assay was immunoSEQ multiplex PCR, and TCRdb's table has in-frame clones only and misses some. This sample has more than 400,000 clones, with 90% found just once. The junction had 4 bases not matched to a gene; V was cut back by 3 bases and J by 5 bases. Germline values: CDR1 SGHTA, CDR2 FQGTGA. This CDR3 spans 14 amino acids. Noted treatment: roughly 20 received Ad26.COV2.S at low or high dose, single or two shots; a few received placebo; per-sample allocation not given. Specimen acquisition occurred on day 63 following the initial vaccine or placebo injection. As its vector, the vaccine had Ad26, which expressed Wuhan-strain SARS-CoV-2 spike. This sample was taken from a study of Ad26.COV2.S vaccination and SARS-CoV-2 variants. Study-wide points: It was vaccine recipients, not placebo recipients, who had the higher spike-specific TCR breadth. TCR breadth and depth analyses may have underestimated total T cell responses.

The TCR sequence derives from a person aged 18-65 years who received the Ad26.COV2.S COVID-19 vaccine or a placebo. The sequences come from peripheral blood, collected in a trial of Ad26.COV2.S vaccine versus placebo. The rearrangement joins TRBV7-3 to TRBJ2-7; 10 bases line up with TRBD1. As DNA, the CDR3 is TGTGCCAGCAGCTTGACAGGGGGCCTTGACGAGCAGTACTTC. Translating gives CASSLTGGLDEQYF.